This T cell receptor (beta chain) was recorded in a study of T cell responses to AZD1222 COVID-19 vaccine. The study's findings and limits: Vaccine-associated CD4 TCRs spanned spike, dominant at 160-218 and 743-854.

Pooled in the analysis were second doses at about 4 or about 12 weeks. Germline CDR1 and CDR2: LNHDA and SQIVND (reference sequence). The CDR3 runs 16 residues. V shed 5 bases and J 0 bases; nucleotides not matched to a gene: 9. TCRdb's copy holds only in-frame clones and misses some; the assay was immunoSEQ multiplex PCR. The sample includes 130,000 to 150,000 clones, just over 90% seen only once; the top ten take 1.5% to 2.5%. Notes on this clone: Its antigen is unknown.

This specimen was peripheral blood, taken 28 days after the second AZD1222 dose. The TCR comes from an adult who received the AZD1222 COVID-19 vaccine. The chain uses TRBV19 and TRBJ1-1, with TRBD1 matching 7 bases. The CDR3 protein is CASSSTETGMNTEAFF. The CDR3 coding sequence is TGTGCCAGTAGTTCGACGGAGACAGGGATGAACACTGAAGCTTTCTTT. The entire variable domain, with the rest obtained from reference TRBV19 and TRBJ1-1, is as follows: DGGITQSPKYLFRKEGQNVTLSCEQNLNHDAMYWYRQDPGQGLRLIYYSQIVNDFQKGDIAEGYSVSREKKESFPLTVTSAQKNPTAFYLCASSSTETGMNTEAFFGQGTRLTVV.